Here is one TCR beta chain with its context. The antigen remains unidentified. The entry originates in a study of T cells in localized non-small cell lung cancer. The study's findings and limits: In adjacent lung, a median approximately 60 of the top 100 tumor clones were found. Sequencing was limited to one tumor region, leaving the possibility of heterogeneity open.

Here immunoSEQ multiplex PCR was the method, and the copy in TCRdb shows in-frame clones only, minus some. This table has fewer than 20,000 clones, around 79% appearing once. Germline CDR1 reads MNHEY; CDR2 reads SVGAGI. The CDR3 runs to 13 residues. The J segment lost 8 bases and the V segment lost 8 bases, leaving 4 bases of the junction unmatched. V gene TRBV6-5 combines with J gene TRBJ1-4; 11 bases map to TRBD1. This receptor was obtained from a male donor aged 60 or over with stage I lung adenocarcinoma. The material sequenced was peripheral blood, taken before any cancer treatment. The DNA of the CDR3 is TGTGCCAGCTCTGGACAGGGGGCGGAAAAACTGTTTTTT. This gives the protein CASSGQGAEKLFF.